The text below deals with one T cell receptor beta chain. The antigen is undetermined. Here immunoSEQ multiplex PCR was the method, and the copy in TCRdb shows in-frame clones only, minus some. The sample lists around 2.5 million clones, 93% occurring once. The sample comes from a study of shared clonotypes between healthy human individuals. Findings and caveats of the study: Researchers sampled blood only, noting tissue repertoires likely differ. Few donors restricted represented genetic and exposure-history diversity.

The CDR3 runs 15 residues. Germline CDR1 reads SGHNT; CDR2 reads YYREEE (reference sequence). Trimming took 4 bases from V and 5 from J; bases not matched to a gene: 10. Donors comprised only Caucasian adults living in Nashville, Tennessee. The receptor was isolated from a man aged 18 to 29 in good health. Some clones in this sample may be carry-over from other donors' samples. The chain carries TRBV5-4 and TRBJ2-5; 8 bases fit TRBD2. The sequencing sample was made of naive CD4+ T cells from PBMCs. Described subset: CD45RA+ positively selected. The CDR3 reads CASSRVSGNGETQYF. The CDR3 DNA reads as TGTGCCAGCAGCAGGGTTAGCGGGAACGGGGAGACCCAGTACTTC.